This note documents a single T cell receptor (beta chain) sequence. Antigen specificity is unknown. Germline V lookup: CDR1 SGHNT, CDR2 YENEEA. With V trimmed by 5 bases and J by 3 bases, 4 bases remained unmatched. The CDR3 is 15 residues long. This specimen comes from a study of beta chain features in type 1 diabetes. General study results and limits: Patients with Type 1 diabetes showed moderately but significantly shorter TCRB CDR3s in all four CD4+ subsets. High TCR expression in some cells could lead to their over-representation in cDNA sequencing. Relative to healthy donors, patients appeared to have naive, central memory and Treg TCRB repertoires that were more similar.

The whole isolated RNA underwent reverse transcription, so sequencing captured expressed TCRB transcripts. Sequenced by immunoSEQ multiplex PCR; TCRdb stores in-frame clones only, minus some. Of 35,000 to 50,000 clones in the sample, 50% are singletons; the top ten hold 0.25%. Stem cell-like memory, regulatory, central memory and naive CD4+ cells were sorted via CD45RO/CCR7/CD25/CD127/CD95/CD27. The chain recombines TRBV11-3 with TRBJ2-3, with 11 bases fitting TRBD1. Material for sequencing was stem cell memory CD4+ T cells from blood. This sequence was found in a woman aged 25 to 39 in good health. The CDR3 sequence is CASSQGTGGTDTQYF. In DNA, the CDR3 is TGTGCCAGCAGCCAGGGGACAGGGGGTACAGATACGCAGTATTTT.